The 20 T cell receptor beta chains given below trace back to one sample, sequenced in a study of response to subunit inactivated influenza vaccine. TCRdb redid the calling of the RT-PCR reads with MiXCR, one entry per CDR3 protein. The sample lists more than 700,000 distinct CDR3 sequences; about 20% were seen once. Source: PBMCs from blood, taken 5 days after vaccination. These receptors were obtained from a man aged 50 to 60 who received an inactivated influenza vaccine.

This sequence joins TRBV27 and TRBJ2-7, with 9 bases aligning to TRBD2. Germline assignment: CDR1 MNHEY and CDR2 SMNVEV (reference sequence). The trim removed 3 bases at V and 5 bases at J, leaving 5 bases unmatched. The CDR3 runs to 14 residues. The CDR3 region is CASSFSGSINEQYF. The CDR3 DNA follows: TGTGCCAGCAGTTTTAGCGGGAGTATCAACGAGCAGTACTTC.

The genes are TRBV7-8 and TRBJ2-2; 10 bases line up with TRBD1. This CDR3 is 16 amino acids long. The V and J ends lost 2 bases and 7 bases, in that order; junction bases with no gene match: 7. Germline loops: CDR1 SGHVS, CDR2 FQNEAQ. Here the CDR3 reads CASSLRDRGYGGELFF. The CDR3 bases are TGTGCCAGCAGCTTAAGGGACAGGGGTTACGGCGGGGAGCTGTTTTTT. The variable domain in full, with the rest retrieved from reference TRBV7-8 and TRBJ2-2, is GAGVSQSPRYKVAKRGQDVALRCDPISGHVSLFWYQQALGQGPEFLTYFQNEAQLDKSGLPSDRFFAERPEGSVSTLKIQRTQQEDSAVYLCASSLRDRGYGGELFFGEGSRLTVL.

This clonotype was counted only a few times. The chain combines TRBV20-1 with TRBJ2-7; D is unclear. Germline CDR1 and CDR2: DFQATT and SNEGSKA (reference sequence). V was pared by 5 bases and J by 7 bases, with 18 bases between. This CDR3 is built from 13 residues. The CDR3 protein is CSAPGPGVGEQYF. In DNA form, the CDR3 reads TGCAGTGCTCCCGGACCTGGGGTAGGGGAGCAGTACTTC.

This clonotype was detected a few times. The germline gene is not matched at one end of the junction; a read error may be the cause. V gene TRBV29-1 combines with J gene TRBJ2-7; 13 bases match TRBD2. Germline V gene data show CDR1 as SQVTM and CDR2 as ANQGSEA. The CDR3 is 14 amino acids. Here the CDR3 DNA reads TGCAGCGTAAACGGACTAGCGGGAGCCTATGAGCAGTACTTC. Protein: CSVNGLAGAYEQYF.

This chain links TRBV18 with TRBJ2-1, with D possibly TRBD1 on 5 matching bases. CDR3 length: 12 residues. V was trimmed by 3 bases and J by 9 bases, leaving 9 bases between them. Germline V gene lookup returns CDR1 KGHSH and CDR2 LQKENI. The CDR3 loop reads CASSPPGFEQFF. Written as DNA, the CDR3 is TGTGCCAGCTCACCGCCAGGGTTTGAGCAGTTCTTC. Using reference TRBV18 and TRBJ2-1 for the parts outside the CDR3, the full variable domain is NAGVMQNPRHLVRRRGQEARLRCSPMKGHSHVYWYRQLPEEGLKFMVYLQKENIIDESGMPKERFSAEFPKEGPSILRIQQVVRGDSAAYFCASSPPGFEQFFGPGTRLTVL.

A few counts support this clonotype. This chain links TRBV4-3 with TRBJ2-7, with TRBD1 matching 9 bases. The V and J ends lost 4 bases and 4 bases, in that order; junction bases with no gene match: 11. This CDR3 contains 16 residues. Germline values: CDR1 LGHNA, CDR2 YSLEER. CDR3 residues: CASSLLPGQGSYEQYF. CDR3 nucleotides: TGCGCCAGCAGCCTACTACCTGGACAGGGGAGTTACGAGCAGTACTTC.

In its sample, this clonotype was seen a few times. In DNA, the CDR3 is TGTGCCAGCAGCAATCGACTAGCGGGGAACACAGATACGCAGTATTTT. As protein: CASSNRLAGNTDTQYF. The V call is TRBV3-1, the J call TRBJ2-3; 11 bases are a match to TRBD2. V lost 5 bases, J lost 2 bases, and 6 bases stayed unmatched. The CDR3 consists of 16 residues. In germline, CDR1 is LGHDT, CDR2 YNNKEL (reference sequence).

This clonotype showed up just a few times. This chain's CDR3 is CASSLGRVSGANVLTF. The DNA for the CDR3 is TGTGCCAGCAGCTTAGGCCGAGTCTCTGGGGCCAACGTCCTGACTTTC. This chain uses TRBV11-2 with TRBJ2-6; D gene unclear. V lost 1 base and J lost 0, with 7 bases in between. The length of the CDR3 is 16 residues. Looked up from germline, CDR1 is SGHAT and CDR2 is FQNNGV.

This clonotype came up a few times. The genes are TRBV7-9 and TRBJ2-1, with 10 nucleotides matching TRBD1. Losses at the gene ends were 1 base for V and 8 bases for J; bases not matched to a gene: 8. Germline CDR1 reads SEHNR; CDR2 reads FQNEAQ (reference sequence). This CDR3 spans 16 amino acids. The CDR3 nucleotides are TGTGCCAGCAGCTTAGGTATCGGGACAGGGGTCGATGAGCAGTTCTTC. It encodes CASSLGIGTGVDEQFF.

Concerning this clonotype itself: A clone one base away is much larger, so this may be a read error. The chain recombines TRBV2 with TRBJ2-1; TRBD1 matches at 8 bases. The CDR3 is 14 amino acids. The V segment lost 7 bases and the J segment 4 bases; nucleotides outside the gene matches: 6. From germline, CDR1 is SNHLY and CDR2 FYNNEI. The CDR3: CASTPGQEYNEQFF. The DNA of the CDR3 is TGTGCCAGCACCCCGGGACAGGAATACAATGAGCAGTTCTTC.

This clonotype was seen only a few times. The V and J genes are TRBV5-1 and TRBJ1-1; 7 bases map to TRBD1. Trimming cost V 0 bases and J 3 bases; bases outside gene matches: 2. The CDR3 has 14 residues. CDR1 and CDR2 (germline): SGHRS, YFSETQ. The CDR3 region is CASSLDDRDTEAFF. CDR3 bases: TGCGCCAGCAGCTTGGATGACAGGGACACTGAAGCTTTCTTT.

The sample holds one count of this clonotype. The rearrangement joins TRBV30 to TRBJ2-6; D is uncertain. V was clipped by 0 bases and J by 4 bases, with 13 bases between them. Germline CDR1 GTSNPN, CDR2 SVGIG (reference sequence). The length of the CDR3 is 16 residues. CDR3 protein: CAWSVTGIQGANVLTF. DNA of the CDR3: TGTGCCTGGAGTGTCACGGGCATTCAGGGGGCCAACGTCCTGACTTTC.

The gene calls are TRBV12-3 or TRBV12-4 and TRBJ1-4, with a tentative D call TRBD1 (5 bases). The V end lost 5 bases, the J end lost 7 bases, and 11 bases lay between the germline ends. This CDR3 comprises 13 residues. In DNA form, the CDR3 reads TGTGCCAGCAGTAGGGGTCGGAGTGAAAAACTGTTTTTT. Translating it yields CASSRGRSEKLFF.

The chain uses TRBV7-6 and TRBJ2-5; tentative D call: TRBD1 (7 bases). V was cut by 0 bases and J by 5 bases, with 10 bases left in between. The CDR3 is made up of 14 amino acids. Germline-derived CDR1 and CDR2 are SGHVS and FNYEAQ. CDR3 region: CASSLAAGGETQYF. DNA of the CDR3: TGTGCCAGCAGCTTAGCTGCAGGGGGGGAGACCCAGTACTTC.

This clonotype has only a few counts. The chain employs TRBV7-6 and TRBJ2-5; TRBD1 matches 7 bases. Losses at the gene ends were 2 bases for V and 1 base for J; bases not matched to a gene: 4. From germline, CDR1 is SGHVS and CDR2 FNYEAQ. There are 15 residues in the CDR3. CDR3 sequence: CASSLWGTVQETQYF. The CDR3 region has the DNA TGTGCCAGCAGCTTATGGGGGACAGTCCAAGAGACCCAGTACTTC. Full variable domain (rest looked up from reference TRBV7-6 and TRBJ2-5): GAGVSQSPRYKVTKRGQDVALRCDPISGHVSLYWYRQALGQGPEFLTYFNYEAQQDKSGLPNDRFSAERPEGSISTLTIQRTEQRDSAMYRCASSLWGTVQETQYFGPGTRLLVL.

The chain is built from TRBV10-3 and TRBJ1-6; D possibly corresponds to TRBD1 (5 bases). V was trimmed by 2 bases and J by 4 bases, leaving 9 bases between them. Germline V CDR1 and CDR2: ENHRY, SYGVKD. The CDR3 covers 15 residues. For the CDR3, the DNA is TGTGCCATCAGTGAGAGACAGCCATATAATTCACCCCTCCACTTT. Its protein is CAISERQPYNSPLHF.

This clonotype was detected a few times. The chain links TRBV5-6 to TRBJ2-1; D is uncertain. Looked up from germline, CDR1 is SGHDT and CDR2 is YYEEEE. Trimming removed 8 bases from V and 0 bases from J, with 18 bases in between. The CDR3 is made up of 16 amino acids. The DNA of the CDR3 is TGTGCCAGTTTTGCCCCGAGGCGCAGCTCCTACAATGAGCAGTTCTTC. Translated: CASFAPRRSSYNEQFF.

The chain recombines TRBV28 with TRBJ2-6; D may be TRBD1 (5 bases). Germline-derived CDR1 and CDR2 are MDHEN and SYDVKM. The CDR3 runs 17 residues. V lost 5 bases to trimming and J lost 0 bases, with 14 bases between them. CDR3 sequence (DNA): TGTGCCAGCAGTGGTGGGGCAGTTCTCTCTGGGGCCAACGTCCTGACTTTC. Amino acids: CASSGGAVLSGANVLTF.

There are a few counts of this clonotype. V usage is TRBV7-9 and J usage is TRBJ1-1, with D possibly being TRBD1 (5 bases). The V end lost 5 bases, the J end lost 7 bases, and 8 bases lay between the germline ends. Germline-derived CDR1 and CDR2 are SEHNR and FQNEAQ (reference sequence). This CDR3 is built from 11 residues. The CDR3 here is CASSRQFEAFF. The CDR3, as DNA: TGTGCCAGCAGCAGACAGTTTGAAGCTTTCTTT. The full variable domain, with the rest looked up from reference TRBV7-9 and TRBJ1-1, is DTGVSQNPRHKITKRGQNVTFRCDPISEHNRLYWYRQTLGQGPEFLTYFQNEAQLEKSRLLSDRFSAERPKGSFSTLEIQRTEQGDSAMYLCASSRQFEAFFGQGTRLTVV.

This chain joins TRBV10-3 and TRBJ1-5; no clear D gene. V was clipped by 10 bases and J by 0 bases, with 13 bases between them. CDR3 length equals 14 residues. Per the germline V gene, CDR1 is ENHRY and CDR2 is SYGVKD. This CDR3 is CATEARNSNQPQHF. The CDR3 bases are TGTGCCACCGAAGCCAGAAATAGCAATCAGCCCCAGCATTTT.